This T cell receptor beta chain was recovered during a study of blood T cell repertoires in COVID-19. Across the study: Specimens from acute and convalescent COVID-19 originated in the United States, Italy and Spain. T cells, B-cell-depleted T cells, or PBMCs provided the cDNA or gDNA that served as material.

In the source study's methods: Amplification of reference gene primers was used by the study to estimate nucleated cell counts. Sequencing used immunoSEQ multiplex PCR; TCRdb keeps in-frame clones, though not all of them. V, J and clone size derive from that table, while D and trimming were established from the DNA sequence. The sample lists approximately 130,000 clones, around three quarters occurring once. This CDR3 contains 15 residues. V was clipped by 7 bases and J by 5 bases; unmatched bases: 7. Germline loops: CDR1 KGHDR, CDR2 SFDVKD. The chain links TRBV24-1 to TRBJ2-1; TRBD2 agrees at 10 bases. This TCR was recovered from a human donor in a cohort sampled during active COVID-19. The specimen was peripheral blood. The CDR3 reads CATRAGGLEDNEQFF. The CDR3 DNA is TGTGCCACCAGAGCGGGGGGGTTGGAAGACAATGAGCAGTTCTTC.